This T cell receptor beta chain was recovered during a study of CD8 T cells in Susac syndrome. The overall study: Treatment status at blood draw for the Susac syndrome patients was therapy-naive, corticosteroids, or intravenous immunoglobulin alone.

The T cells that were sequenced for TCR beta were CD8+ and CD4+ cells from blood. Negative isolation yielded CD8+ and CD4+ T cells; FACS enriched TEMRA cells. As concerns this clonotype: The antigen remains unidentified.

Whole-study findings and limits: Clonal expansion was absent from the CD4+ T cell repertoires in Susac syndrome.

It was with random hexamers that 0.5 to 1 ug RNA was reverse transcribed. From the immunoSEQ multiplex PCR reads, TCRdb called clonotypes with MiXCR, one entry per CDR3 protein. The sample includes some 210,000 distinct CDR3 sequences, around 93% of them seen just once. The CDR3 extends over 15 amino acids. V dropped 6 bases and J dropped 2 bases, with 17 bases sitting between them. Germline V gene data show CDR1 as KGHSH and CDR2 as LQKENI. Sequences were obtained from CD4+ T cells from PBMCs. The rearrangement uses TRBV18 and TRBJ2-7; tentatively, D is TRBD2 (6 bases). This sequence was found in a human donor with Susac syndrome. CDR3 sequence reads: CASSPSGRDTYEQYF. Here the CDR3 DNA reads TGTGCCAGCTCCCCATCCGGGAGAGATACCTACGAGCAGTACTTC.